The 3 T cell receptor beta chains below were found in one sample sequenced in a study of T cell responses to AZD1222 COVID-19 vaccine. Clones were read by immunoSEQ multiplex PCR, and TCRdb kept only the in-frame ones, dropping some. The table includes about 130,000 clones, 75% to 90% detected once. Sequencing was performed on peripheral blood, taken 28 days after the second AZD1222 dose. The receptors originated from an adult who received the AZD1222 COVID-19 vaccine.

This clone was picked up a small number of times. This chain links TRBV27 with TRBJ2-7; D is unclear. Germline-derived CDR1 and CDR2 are MNHEY and SMNVEV (reference sequence). The CDR3 is 14 residues long. V was cut by 3 bases and J by 2 bases, with 11 bases left in between. The CDR3 sequence: CASSLYPGTYEQYF. CDR3 in DNA: TGTGCCAGCAGTTTGTACCCTGGGACCTACGAGCAGTACTTC.

This chain uses TRBV7-2 with TRBJ1-4; D is uncertain. From germline, CDR1 is SGHTA and CDR2 FQGNSA. V was trimmed by 2 bases and J by 7 bases, leaving 11 bases between them. This CDR3 region has 14 residues. CDR3 DNA sequence: TGTGCCAGCAGCTTAAGGTTCGTTGGTGAAAAACTGTTTTTT. It specifies CASSLRFVGEKLFF.

V usage is TRBV5-8 and J usage is TRBJ1-5, with 9 bases aligning to TRBD1. The CDR3 contains 16 residues. Losses at the gene ends were 0 bases for V and 4 bases for J; bases not matched to a gene: 5. Germline V gene lookup returns CDR1 SGHTS and CDR2 YDEGEE. The CDR3 region has the DNA TGTGCCAGCAGCTTGGATCGACAGGGGGGAAATCAGCCCCAGCATTTT. Amino acids: CASSLDRQGGNQPQHF.